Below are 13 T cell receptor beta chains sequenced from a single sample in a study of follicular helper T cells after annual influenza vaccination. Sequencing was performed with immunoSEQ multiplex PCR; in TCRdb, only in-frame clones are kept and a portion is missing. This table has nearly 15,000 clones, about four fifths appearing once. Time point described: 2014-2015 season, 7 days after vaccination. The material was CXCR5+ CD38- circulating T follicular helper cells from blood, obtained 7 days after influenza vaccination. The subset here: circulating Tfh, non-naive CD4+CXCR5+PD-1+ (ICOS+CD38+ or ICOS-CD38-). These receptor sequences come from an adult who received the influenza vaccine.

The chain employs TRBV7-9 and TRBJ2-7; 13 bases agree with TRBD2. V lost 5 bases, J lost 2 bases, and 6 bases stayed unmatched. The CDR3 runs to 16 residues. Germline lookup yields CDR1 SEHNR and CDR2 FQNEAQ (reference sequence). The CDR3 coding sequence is TGTGCCAGCAGCCGTAACGGACTAGCGGGAGCCTACGAGCAGTACTTC. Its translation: CASSRNGLAGAYEQYF.

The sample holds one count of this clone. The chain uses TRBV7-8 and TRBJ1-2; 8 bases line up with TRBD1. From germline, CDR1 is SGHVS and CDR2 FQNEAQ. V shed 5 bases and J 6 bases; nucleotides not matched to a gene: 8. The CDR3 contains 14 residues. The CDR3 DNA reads TGTGCCAGCAGCCCTATAACAGGGGGAGATGGCTACACCTTC. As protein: CASSPITGGDGYTF.

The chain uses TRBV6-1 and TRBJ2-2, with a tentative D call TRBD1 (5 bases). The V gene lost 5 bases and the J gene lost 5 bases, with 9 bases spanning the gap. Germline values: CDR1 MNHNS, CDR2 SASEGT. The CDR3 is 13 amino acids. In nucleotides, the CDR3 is TGTGCCAGCAGTTTACAGGCGACCGGGGAGCTGTTTTTT. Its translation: CASSLQATGELFF.

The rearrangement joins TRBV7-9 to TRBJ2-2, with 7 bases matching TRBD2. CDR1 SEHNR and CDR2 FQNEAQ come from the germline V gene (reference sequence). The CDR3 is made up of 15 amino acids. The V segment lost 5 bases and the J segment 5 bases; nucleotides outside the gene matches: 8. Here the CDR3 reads CASSPPGGGTGELFF. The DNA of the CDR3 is TGTGCCAGCAGCCCCCCCGGGGGAGGGACCGGGGAGCTGTTTTTT.

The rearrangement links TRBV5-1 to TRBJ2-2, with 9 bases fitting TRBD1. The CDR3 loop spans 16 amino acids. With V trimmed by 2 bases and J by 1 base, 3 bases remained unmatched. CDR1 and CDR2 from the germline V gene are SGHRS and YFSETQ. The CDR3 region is CASSLQGAVNTGELFF. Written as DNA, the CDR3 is TGCGCCAGCAGCTTACAGGGGGCGGTGAACACCGGGGAGCTGTTTTTT.

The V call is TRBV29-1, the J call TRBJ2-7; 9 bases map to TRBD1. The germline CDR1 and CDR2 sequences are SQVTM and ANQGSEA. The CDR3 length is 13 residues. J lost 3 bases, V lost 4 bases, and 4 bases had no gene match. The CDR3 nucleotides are TGCAGCGTTGGACAGGGGGGCTTCTACGAGCAGTACTTC. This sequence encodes CSVGQGGFYEQYF.

The DNA of the CDR3 is TGTGCCAGCAGGGCGGACAGCGCCGGACGAAATAATTCACCCCTCCACTTT. Protein sequence: CASRADSAGRNNSPLHF. This sequence joins TRBV2 and TRBJ1-6; possible D gene TRBD1, 6 bases. Trimming removed 6 bases from V and 5 bases from J, with 20 bases in between. The CDR3 consists of 17 residues. Germline V CDR1 and CDR2: SNHLY, FYNNEI.

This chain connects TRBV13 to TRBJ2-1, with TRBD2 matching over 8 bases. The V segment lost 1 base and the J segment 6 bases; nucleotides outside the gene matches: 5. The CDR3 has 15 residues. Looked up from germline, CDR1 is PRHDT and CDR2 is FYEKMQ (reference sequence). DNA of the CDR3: TGTGCCAGCAGCTTAGTCGCTAGCGGGCCCAATGAGCAGTTCTTC. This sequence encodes CASSLVASGPNEQFF.

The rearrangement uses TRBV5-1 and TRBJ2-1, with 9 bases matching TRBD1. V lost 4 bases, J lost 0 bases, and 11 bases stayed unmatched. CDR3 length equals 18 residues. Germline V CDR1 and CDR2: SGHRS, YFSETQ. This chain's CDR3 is CASSRTGAAVSSYNEQFF. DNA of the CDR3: TGCGCCAGCAGCCGGACAGGGGCGGCGGTGAGCTCCTACAATGAGCAGTTCTTC.

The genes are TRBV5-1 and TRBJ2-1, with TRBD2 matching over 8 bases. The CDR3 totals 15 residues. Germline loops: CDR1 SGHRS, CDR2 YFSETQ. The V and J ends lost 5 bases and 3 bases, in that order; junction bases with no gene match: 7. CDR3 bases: TGCGCCAGCAGACCACGAGCGGGGGACTACAATGAGCAGTTCTTC. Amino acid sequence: CASRPRAGDYNEQFF.

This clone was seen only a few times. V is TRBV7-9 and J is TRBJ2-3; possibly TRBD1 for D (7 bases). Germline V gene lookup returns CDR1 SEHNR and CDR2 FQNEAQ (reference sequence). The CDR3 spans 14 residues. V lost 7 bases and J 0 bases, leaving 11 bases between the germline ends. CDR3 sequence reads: CASTQGGSTDTQYF. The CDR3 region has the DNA TGTGCCAGCACCCAGGGGGGAAGCACAGATACGCAGTATTTT.

DNA for the CDR3: TGCGCCAGCAGCTTAGCCGGGGGGCGGGATGAGCAGTTCTTC. Protein: CASSLAGGRDEQFF. The gene calls are TRBV5-1 and TRBJ2-1; tentatively, D is TRBD2 (7 bases). Germline CDR1 and CDR2: SGHRS and YFSETQ. The CDR3 is 14 amino acids. With 2 bases removed from V and 8 bases from J, the gap between germline ends came to 14 bases.

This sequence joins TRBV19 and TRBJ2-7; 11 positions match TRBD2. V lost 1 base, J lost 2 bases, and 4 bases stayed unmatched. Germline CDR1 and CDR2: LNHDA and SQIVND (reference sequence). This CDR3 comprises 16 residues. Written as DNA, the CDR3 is TGTGCCAGTAGTATAGGACTAGCGGGGCAAACCTACGAGCAGTACTTC. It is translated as CASSIGLAGQTYEQYF.